This T cell receptor beta chain was recovered during a study of T cells expressing NK-cell markers. Germline V gives CDR1 ENHRY, CDR2 SYGVKD. This CDR3 is built from 15 residues. TCRdb reanalyzed the 5' RACE reads and collapses them to one entry per CDR3 protein, without DNA. The sample has about half a million distinct CDR3 sequences. This receptor was taken from a woman aged 45-65 years in good health. Source material: blood T cells: a sorted CD56 or NKG2C T cell subset, CD4+ or CD8+ T cells, or bulk PBMC T cells (not recorded which). This chain uses TRBV10-3 with TRBJ2-7; TCRdb's D gene call, TRBD2, goes unchecked for lack of DNA. The CDR3 region is CAISERTLAGGYQYF.